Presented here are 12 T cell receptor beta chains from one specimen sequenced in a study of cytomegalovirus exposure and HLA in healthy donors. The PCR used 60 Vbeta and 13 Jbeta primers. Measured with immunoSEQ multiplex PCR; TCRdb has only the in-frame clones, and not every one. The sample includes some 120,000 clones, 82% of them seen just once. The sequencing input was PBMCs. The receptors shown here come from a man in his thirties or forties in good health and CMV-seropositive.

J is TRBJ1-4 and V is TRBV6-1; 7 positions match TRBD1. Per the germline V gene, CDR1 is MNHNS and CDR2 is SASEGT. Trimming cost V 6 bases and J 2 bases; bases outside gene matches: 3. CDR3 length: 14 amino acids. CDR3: CASSETGTNEKLFF. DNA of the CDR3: TGTGCCAGCAGCGAGACAGGGACTAATGAAAAACTGTTTTTT.

CDR3 coding DNA: TGTGCCACCAGCTCACAGGGGGCCTCCTACGAGCAGTACTTC. Its protein product is CATSSQGASYEQYF. The V and J genes are TRBV15 and TRBJ2-7; 9 bases line up with TRBD1. The germline gives CDR1 LNHNV, CDR2 YYDKDF (reference sequence). After removal of 5 bases from V and 0 bases from J, the junction contained 2 bases not matched to a gene. The CDR3 has 14 amino acids.

In nucleotides, the CDR3 is TGTGCCAGCAGTGAATGGACAGGGATCTACGAGCAGTACTTC. Translation gives CASSEWTGIYEQYF. The chain couples TRBV25-1 to TRBJ2-5; TRBD1 agrees at 8 bases. The J call could be wrong; TRBJ2-7 is a better fit for the DNA end. This CDR3 has 14 amino acids. Germline CDR1 reads MGHDK; CDR2 reads SYGVNS.

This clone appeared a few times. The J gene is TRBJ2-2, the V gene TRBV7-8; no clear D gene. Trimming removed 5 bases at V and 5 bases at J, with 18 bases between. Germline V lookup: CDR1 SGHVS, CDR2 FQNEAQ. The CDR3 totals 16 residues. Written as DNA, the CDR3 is TGTGCCAGCAGCCGTGGGCGCCTAACAATGACCGGGGAGCTGTTTTTT. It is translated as CASSRGRLTMTGELFF.

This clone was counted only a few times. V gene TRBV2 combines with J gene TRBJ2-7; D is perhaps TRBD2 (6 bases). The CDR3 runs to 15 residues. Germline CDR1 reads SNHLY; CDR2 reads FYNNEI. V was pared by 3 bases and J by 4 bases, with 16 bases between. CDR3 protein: CASSDPGELQYEQYV. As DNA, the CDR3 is TGTGCCAGCAGTGATCCGGGAGAGCTTCAATACGAGCAGTACGTC.

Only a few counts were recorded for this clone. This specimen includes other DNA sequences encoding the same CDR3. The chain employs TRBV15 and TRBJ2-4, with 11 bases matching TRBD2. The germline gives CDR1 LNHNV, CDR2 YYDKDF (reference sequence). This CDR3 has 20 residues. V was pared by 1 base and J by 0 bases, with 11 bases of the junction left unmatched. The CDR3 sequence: CATSRGFSGGGIVAKNIQYF. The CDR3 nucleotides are TGTGCCACCAGCAGAGGCTTTAGCGGGGGGGGTATAGTAGCCAAAAACATTCAGTACTTC.

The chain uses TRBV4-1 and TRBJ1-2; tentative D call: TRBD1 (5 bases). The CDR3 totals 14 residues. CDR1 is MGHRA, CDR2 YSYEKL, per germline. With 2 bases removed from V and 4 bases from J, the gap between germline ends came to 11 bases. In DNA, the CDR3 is TGCGCCAGCAGCCAAACGACAGCAACCTATGGCTACACCTTC. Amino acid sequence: CASSQTTATYGYTF.

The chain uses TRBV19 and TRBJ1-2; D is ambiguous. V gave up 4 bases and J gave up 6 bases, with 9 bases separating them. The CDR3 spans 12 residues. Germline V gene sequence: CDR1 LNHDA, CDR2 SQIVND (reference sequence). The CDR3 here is CASSTGFDGYTF. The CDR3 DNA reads TGTGCCAGTAGTACGGGGTTTGATGGCTACACCTTC.

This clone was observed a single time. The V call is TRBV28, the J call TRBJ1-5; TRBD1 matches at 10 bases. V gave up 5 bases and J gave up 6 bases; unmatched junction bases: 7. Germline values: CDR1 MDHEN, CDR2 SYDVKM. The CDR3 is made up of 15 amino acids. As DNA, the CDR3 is TGTGCCAGCAGTACTCCGGGACAGGGGTTTCAGCCCCAGCATTTT. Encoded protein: CASSTPGQGFQPQHF. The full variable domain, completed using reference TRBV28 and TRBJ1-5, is DVKVTQSSRYLVKRTGEKVFLECVQDMDHENMFWYRQDPGLGLRLIYFSYDVKMKEKGDIPEGYSVSREKKERFSLILESASTNQTSMYLCASSTPGQGFQPQHFGDGTRLSIL.

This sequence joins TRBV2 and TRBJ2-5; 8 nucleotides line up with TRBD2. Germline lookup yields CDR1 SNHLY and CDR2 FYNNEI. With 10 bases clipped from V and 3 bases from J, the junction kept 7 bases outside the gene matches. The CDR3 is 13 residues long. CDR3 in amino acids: CATKAGAEETQYF. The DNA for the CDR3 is TGTGCCACGAAAGCGGGGGCTGAAGAGACCCAGTACTTC.

The CDR3 region has the DNA TGTGCCAGCAGTGACCAGACAGGGGGCAATGAAAAACTGTTTTTT. It is translated as CASSDQTGGNEKLFF. V is TRBV6-1 and J is TRBJ1-4; 10 nucleotides match TRBD1. There are 15 residues in the CDR3. Germline trimming cut 3 bases from V and 5 bases from J; bases unmatched to any gene: 3. CDR1 MNHNS and CDR2 SASEGT come from the germline V gene.

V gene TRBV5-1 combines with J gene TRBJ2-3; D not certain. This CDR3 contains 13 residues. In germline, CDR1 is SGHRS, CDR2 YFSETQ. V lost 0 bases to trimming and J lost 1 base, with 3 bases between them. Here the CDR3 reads CASSLGGTDTQYF. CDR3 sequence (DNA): TGCGCCAGCAGCTTGGGCGGCACAGATACGCAGTATTTT.